The 9 T cell receptor beta chains presented below share a single source sample, sequenced in a study of OX40 agonist ivuxolimab in advanced cancers. Profiling relied on immunoSEQ multiplex PCR, and the TCRdb table lists in-frame clones only, not all of them. The profile shows 45,000 to 65,000 clones, about nine tenths of them singletons. Sequences were derived from CD4+ or CD8+ T cells sorted from blood, sampled in a trial of the OX40 agonist ivuxolimab. The receptor set was obtained from an adult with an advanced solid tumor such as melanoma, head and neck, liver or kidney cancer.

This chain uses TRBV2 with TRBJ1-2; tentative D call: TRBD1 (5 bases). CDR3 length: 14 amino acids. The V and J ends lost 2 bases and 1 base respectively, with 8 bases between them. The germline CDR1 and CDR2 sequences are SNHLY and FYNNEI. The DNA for the CDR3 is TGTGCCAGCAGTGAAACGACAGTTAACTATGGCTACACCTTC. Translated, it gives CASSETTVNYGYTF.

The chain recombines TRBV27 with TRBJ2-7; a possible D gene is TRBD2 (6 bases). CDR1 and CDR2 from the germline V gene are MNHEY and SMNVEV (reference sequence). Trimming removed 3 bases from V and 0 bases from J, with 9 bases in between. The CDR3 has 14 amino acids. The CDR3 DNA sequence: TGTGCCAGCAGTTTTAAGGGACTCTCCTACGAGCAGTACTTC. Its translation is CASSFKGLSYEQYF.

The chain employs TRBV4-1 and TRBJ2-2; 12 bases fit TRBD1. The CDR3 loop spans 16 amino acids. Trimming cost V 3 bases and J 6 bases; bases outside gene matches: 5. CDR1 MGHRA and CDR2 YSYEKL come from the germline V gene. CDR3 nucleotides: TGCGCCAGCAGCCAGGGGACAGGGGGCGTAGCCGGGGAGCTGTTTTTT. Its protein is CASSQGTGGVAGELFF.

This chain links TRBV4-1 with TRBJ2-5; TRBD2 matches 11 bases. V trimming: 0 bases; J trimming: 1 base; junction bases outside the gene matches: 4. Germline values: CDR1 MGHRA, CDR2 YSYEKL. CDR3 length: 17 amino acids. CDR3 bases: TGCGCCAGCAGCCAAGATAGACTAGCGGGAATCCAAGAGACCCAGTACTTC. It yields the protein CASSQDRLAGIQETQYF.

This chain joins TRBV6-1 and TRBJ2-7; 8 positions match TRBD2. CDR3 length: 14 amino acids. The germline V gene encodes CDR1 MNHNS and CDR2 SASEGT. V dropped 6 bases and J dropped 2; count of bases not matched to a gene: 6. DNA for the CDR3: TGTGCCAGCAGGGCCCGGGGGGGCCCCTACGAGCAGTACTTC. Translating gives CASRARGGPYEQYF.

This chain links TRBV30 with TRBJ2-5; 14 bases match TRBD2. The ends lost 6 bases at V and 4 bases at J; junction bases unmatched: 7. Germline-derived CDR1 and CDR2 are GTSNPN and SVGIG (reference sequence). This CDR3 comprises 15 residues. CDR3 sequence reads: CACSGLAGAGETQYF. The DNA for the CDR3 is TGTGCCTGCTCGGGACTAGCGGGAGCCGGAGAGACCCAGTACTTC.

The V and J genes are TRBV2 and TRBJ2-7, with D possibly being TRBD2 (5 bases). The CDR3 totals 13 residues. Germline CDR1 reads SNHLY; CDR2 reads FYNNEI. Trimming cost V 6 bases and J 7 bases, with 16 bases left between them. CDR3 loop: CASRPDLPGEQYF. The CDR3 DNA follows: TGTGCCAGCAGGCCGGACCTCCCGGGGGAGCAGTACTTC.

The V and J genes are TRBV7-3 and TRBJ2-5, with a tentative D call TRBD2 (6 bases). V lost 5 bases and J 5 bases, leaving 15 bases between the germline ends. The germline V gene encodes CDR1 SGHTA and CDR2 FQGTGA. This CDR3 has 14 residues. In DNA, the CDR3 is TGTGCCAGCAGCGACGGGAGAGGGGACGAGACCCAGTACTTC. Residues: CASSDGRGDETQYF.

This clone was observed a few times. This chain joins TRBV7-2 and TRBJ2-3; D ambiguous. This CDR3 contains 17 residues. Trimming cost V 0 bases and J 0 bases, with 13 bases left between them. CDR1 and CDR2 from the germline V gene are SGHTA and FQGNSA. The CDR3 nucleotides read TGTGCCAGCAGCTTAGCGTCTGTTGCTTTTAGCACAGATACGCAGTATTTT. This sequence encodes CASSLASVAFSTDTQYF.